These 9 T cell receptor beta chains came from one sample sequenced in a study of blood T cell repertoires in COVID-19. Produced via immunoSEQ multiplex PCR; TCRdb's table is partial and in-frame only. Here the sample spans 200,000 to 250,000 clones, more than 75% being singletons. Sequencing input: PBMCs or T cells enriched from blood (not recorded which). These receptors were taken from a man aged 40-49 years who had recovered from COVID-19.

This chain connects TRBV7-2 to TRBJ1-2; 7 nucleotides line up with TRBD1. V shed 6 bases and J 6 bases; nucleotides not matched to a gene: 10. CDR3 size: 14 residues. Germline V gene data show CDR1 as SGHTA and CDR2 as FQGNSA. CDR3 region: CASSIRQGSDGYTF. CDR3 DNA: TGTGCCAGCAGTATTCGACAGGGATCAGATGGCTACACCTTC.

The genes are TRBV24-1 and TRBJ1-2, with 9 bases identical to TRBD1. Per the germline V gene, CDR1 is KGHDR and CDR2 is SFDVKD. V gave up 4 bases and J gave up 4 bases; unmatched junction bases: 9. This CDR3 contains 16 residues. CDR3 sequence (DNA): TGTGCCACCAGTGACCCCGGGACAGGGATTACCTATGGCTACACCTTC. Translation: CATSDPGTGITYGYTF.

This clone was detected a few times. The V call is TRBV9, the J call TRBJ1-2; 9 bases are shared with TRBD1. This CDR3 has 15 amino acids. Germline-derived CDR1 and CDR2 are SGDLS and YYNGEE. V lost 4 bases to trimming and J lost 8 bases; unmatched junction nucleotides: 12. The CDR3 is CASSTGTGLVEGYTF. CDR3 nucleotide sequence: TGTGCCAGCAGCACGGGGACAGGGCTGGTAGAGGGCTACACCTTC.

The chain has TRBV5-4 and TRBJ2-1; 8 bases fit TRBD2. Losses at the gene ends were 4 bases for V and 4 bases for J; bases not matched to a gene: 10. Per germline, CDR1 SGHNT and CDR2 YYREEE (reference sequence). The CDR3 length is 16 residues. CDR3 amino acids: CASSIGGGLSYNEQFF. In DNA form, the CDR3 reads TGTGCCAGCAGCATCGGGGGGGGCTTGAGTTACAATGAGCAGTTCTTC.

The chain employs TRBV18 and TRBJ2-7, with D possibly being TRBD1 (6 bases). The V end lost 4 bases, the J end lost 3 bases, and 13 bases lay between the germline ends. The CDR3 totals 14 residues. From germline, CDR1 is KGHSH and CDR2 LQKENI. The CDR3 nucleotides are TGTGCCAGCTCACAACAGGGAGACAACTACGAGCAGTACTTC. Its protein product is CASSQQGDNYEQYF.

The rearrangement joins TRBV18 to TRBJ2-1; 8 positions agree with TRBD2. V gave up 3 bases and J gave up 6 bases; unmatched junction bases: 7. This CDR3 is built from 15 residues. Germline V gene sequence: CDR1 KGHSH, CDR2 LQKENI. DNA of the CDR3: TGTGCCAGCTCACCTCTACTAGCGGCCCCCAATGAGCAGTTCTTC. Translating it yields CASSPLLAAPNEQFF.

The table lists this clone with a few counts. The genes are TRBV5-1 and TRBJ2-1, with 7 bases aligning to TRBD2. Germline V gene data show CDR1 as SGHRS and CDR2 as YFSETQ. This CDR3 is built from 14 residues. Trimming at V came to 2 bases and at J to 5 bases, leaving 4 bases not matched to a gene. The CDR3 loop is CASSFGLVDNEQFF. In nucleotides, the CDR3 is TGCGCCAGCAGCTTCGGACTAGTCGACAATGAGCAGTTCTTC.

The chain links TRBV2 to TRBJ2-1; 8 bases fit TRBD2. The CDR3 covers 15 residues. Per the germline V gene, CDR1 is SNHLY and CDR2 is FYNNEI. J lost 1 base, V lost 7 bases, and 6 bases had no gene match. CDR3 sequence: CASKERERSYNEQFF. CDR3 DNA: TGTGCCAGCAAGGAGCGGGAGCGATCCTACAATGAGCAGTTCTTC.

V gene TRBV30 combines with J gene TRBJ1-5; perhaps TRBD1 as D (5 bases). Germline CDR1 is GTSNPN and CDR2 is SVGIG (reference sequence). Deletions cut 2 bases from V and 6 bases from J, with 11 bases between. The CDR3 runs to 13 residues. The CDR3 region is CAWSPQVSQPQHF. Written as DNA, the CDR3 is TGTGCCTGGAGTCCACAGGTTAGTCAGCCCCAGCATTTT.